The text below deals with one TCR beta chain. Produced via immunoSEQ multiplex PCR; TCRdb's table is partial and in-frame only. The sample lists about 420,000 clones; roughly 90% were seen once. After removal of 5 bases from V and 2 bases from J, the junction contained 7 bases not matched to a gene. In germline, CDR1 is PRHDT, CDR2 FYEKMQ (reference sequence). There are 15 residues in the CDR3. The record originates from a study of Ad26.COV2.S vaccination and SARS-CoV-2 variants. Study details: Participants got Ad26.COV2.S intramuscularly, once or twice 56 days apart.

The treatment was: some 19 received Ad26.COV2.S at low or high dose, single or two shots; about 5 received placebo; per-sample allocation not given. Sample collection was performed on day 63 after the first vaccine or placebo injection. An Ad26 vector expressing Wuhan-strain SARS-CoV-2 spike served as the vaccine. Specimen: peripheral blood, collected in a trial of Ad26.COV2.S vaccine versus placebo. The gene calls are TRBV13 and TRBJ2-3, with 7 bases aligning to TRBD1. The sequence came from a person between 18 and 60 years old who received the Ad26.COV2.S COVID-19 vaccine or a placebo. Written as DNA, the CDR3 is TGTGCCAGCAGCCCAGGACAGGAGAACACAGATACGCAGTATTTT. Its protein product is CASSPGQENTDTQYF.